A single sample is the source of the 27 T cell receptor beta chains below, sequenced in a study of technical replicates of blood from a handful of donors. Assay used: immunoSEQ multiplex PCR; TCRdb lists only in-frame clones, some missing. The profile shows around 65,000 clones, 86% of them singletons. The sample comprised PBMCs. The receptors derive from a human donor in good health. Some clones in this sample may be carry-over from other donors' samples.

The rearrangement uses TRBV6-1 and TRBJ2-5; 8 bases are shared with TRBD2. The ends lost 4 bases at V and 2 bases at J; junction bases unmatched: 6. The germline gives CDR1 MNHNS, CDR2 SASEGT. The CDR3 extends over 15 amino acids. DNA for the CDR3: TGTGCCAGCAGTGGGCAGCGGGGGATTCAAGAGACCCAGTACTTC. This encodes CASSGQRGIQETQYF.

This chain joins TRBV4-3 and TRBJ2-1; 9 bases are a match to TRBD2. This CDR3 region has 16 residues. The V and J ends lost 0 bases and 4 bases, in that order; junction bases with no gene match: 4. Germline-derived CDR1 and CDR2 are LGHNA and YSLEER. The CDR3 sequence: CASSQDRLAGYNEQFF. CDR3 DNA sequence: TGCGCCAGCAGCCAAGATAGGCTAGCGGGGTACAATGAGCAGTTCTTC.

This clone was recorded once. CDR3 nucleotide sequence: TGTGCCAGCAGTCCTTGGACAGGGGTTAGCTACGAGCAGTACTTC. Translating it yields CASSPWTGVSYEQYF. The genes are TRBV27 and TRBJ2-7; 9 positions match TRBD1. V lost 5 bases to trimming and J lost 3 bases; unmatched junction nucleotides: 8. This CDR3 has 15 amino acids. Germline assignment: CDR1 MNHEY and CDR2 SMNVEV (reference sequence).

This clone was counted a single time. V gene TRBV2 combines with J gene TRBJ2-3, with 13 bases identical to TRBD2. CDR1 and CDR2 (germline): SNHLY, FYNNEI. J gave up 2 bases and V 6 bases, and 5 bases lay outside the gene matches. The CDR3 loop spans 16 amino acids. The CDR3 protein is CASRDGTSGVTDTQYF. CDR3 in DNA: TGTGCCAGCAGAGACGGGACTAGCGGGGTCACAGATACGCAGTATTTT.

The chain links TRBV2 to TRBJ1-2, with D perhaps TRBD1 (5 bases). The CDR3 extends over 12 amino acids. In germline, CDR1 is SNHLY, CDR2 FYNNEI. The V and J ends lost 4 bases and 7 bases respectively, with 10 bases between them. The DNA of the CDR3 is TGTGCCAGCAGTGTTCAGGGCCGTGGCTACACCTTC. It specifies CASSVQGRGYTF.

This chain uses TRBV7-7 with TRBJ2-5; D possibly corresponds to TRBD2 (6 bases). In germline, CDR1 is SSHAT, CDR2 FNYEAQ (reference sequence). This CDR3 has 13 residues. The V end was cut by 4 bases, the J end by 2 bases, with 8 bases between. Here the CDR3 reads CASSSGVQETQYF. CDR3 sequence (DNA): TGTGCCAGCAGCTCGGGAGTTCAAGAGACCCAGTACTTC.

This chain uses TRBV7-8 with TRBJ2-2; 15 nucleotides line up with TRBD2. This CDR3 has 16 residues. CDR1 SGHVS and CDR2 FQNEAQ come from the germline V gene. Trimming cost V 5 bases and J 9 bases; bases outside gene matches: 7. The CDR3 reads CASSPRGLAGGWELFF. The CDR3 DNA is TGTGCCAGCAGCCCGCGGGGACTAGCGGGAGGCTGGGAGCTGTTTTTT. Full variable domain (remainder filled in from reference TRBV7-8 and TRBJ2-2): GAGVSQSPRYKVAKRGQDVALRCDPISGHVSLFWYQQALGQGPEFLTYFQNEAQLDKSGLPSDRFFAERPEGSVSTLKIQRTQQEDSAVYLCASSPRGLAGGWELFFGEGSRLTVL.

This rearrangement joins TRBV7-6 to TRBJ2-2; a possible D gene is TRBD1 (5 bases). The V gene's germline CDR1 is SGHVS and CDR2 FNYEAQ. There are 13 residues in the CDR3. V was trimmed by 1 base and J by 10 bases, leaving 10 bases between them. The CDR3 nucleotides are TGTGCCAGCAGCTTAGTCCAGGGCTCGGAGCTGTTTTTT. It codes for CASSLVQGSELFF.

The chain is built from TRBV11-2 and TRBJ2-7; TRBD2 might be the D (5 bases). Germline V CDR1 and CDR2: SGHAT, FQNNGV. The V end lost 1 base, the J end lost 5 bases, and 21 bases lay between the germline ends. The CDR3 is 17 residues long. This CDR3 is CASSLARSGELVDEQYF. Here the CDR3 DNA reads TGTGCCAGCAGCTTAGCCCGGTCCGGGGAATTAGTCGACGAGCAGTACTTC.

The chain combines TRBV7-9 with TRBJ1-3; D gene ambiguous. Germline lookup yields CDR1 SEHNR and CDR2 FQNEAQ (reference sequence). The CDR3 is 12 amino acids. With 3 bases removed from V and 4 bases from J, the gap between germline ends came to 4 bases. CDR3 in DNA: TGTGCCAGCAGCTTCAGGGGAAACACCATATATTTT. Its translation is CASSFRGNTIYF.

The rearrangement uses TRBV12-5 and TRBJ2-3; 8 positions match TRBD1. The J segment lost 2 bases and the V segment lost 1 base, leaving 2 bases of the junction unmatched. There are 15 residues in the CDR3. CDR1 and CDR2 from the germline V gene are LGHNT and FRNRAP. This CDR3 is CASGLGTGFTDTQYF. For the CDR3, the DNA is TGTGCTAGTGGTTTGGGGACAGGGTTCACAGATACGCAGTATTTT. Together with reference TRBV12-5 and TRBJ2-3, the CDR3 gives the full variable domain: DARVTQTPRHKVTEMGQEVTMRCQPILGHNTVFWYRQTMMQGLELLAYFRNRAPLDDSGMPKDRFSAEMPDATLATLKIQPSEPRDSAVYFCASGLGTGFTDTQYFGPGTRLTVL.

The chain recombines TRBV11-2 with TRBJ1-6; a weak D match, TRBD1 (6 bases). Looked up from germline, CDR1 is SGHAT and CDR2 is FQNNGV. This CDR3 region has 14 residues. Trimming took 5 bases from V and 10 from J, leaving 15 bases between them. The DNA for the CDR3 is TGTGCCAGCAGCCACAGGGTAAAGATCTCACCCCTCCACTTT. Protein: CASSHRVKISPLHF.

The chain uses TRBV6-5 and TRBJ1-1; maybe TRBD1 (5 bases). The CDR3 consists of 14 residues. Germline CDR1 reads MNHEY; CDR2 reads SVGAGI. The ends were cut back, 0 bases at V and 4 bases at J, with 9 bases in the middle. DNA of the CDR3: TGTGCCAGCAGTTACTCGGGACTTGGCACTGAAGCTTTCTTT. Its protein is CASSYSGLGTEAFF.

The rearrangement uses TRBV18 and TRBJ2-1; TRBD2 matches at 10 bases. The V and J ends lost 5 bases and 3 bases, in that order; junction bases with no gene match: 4. The CDR3 consists of 15 residues. In germline, CDR1 is KGHSH, CDR2 LQKENI. CDR3 protein: CASSASSGGYNEQFF. DNA of the CDR3: TGTGCCAGCTCAGCCTCTAGCGGGGGCTACAATGAGCAGTTCTTC.

This chain uses TRBV18 with TRBJ2-7, with TRBD1 identical over 11 bases. After removal of 6 bases from V and 3 bases from J, the junction contained 7 bases not matched to a gene. This CDR3 is 15 amino acids long. Germline CDR1 KGHSH, CDR2 LQKENI. The CDR3 DNA sequence: TGTGCCAGCTCTCCCCGGGACAGGGGGGTCTACGAGCAGTACTTC. It is translated as CASSPRDRGVYEQYF.

This chain joins TRBV6-6 and TRBJ1-1; D call uncertain. V was cut by 2 bases and J by 1 base, with 8 bases left in between. CDR1 is MNHNY, CDR2 SVGAGI, per germline (reference sequence). The CDR3 totals 14 residues. The CDR3 spells CASSYTAGNTEAFF. The DNA for the CDR3 is TGTGCCAGCAGTTACACCGCAGGGAACACTGAAGCTTTCTTT.

This chain connects TRBV10-3 to TRBJ2-1, with a weak D call TRBD1 (5 bases). Germline CDR1 ENHRY, CDR2 SYGVKD. The V gene lost 6 bases and the J gene lost 5 bases, with 8 bases spanning the gap. CDR3 length equals 12 residues. DNA of the CDR3: TGTGCCATCAGCCTACAGGACAATGAGCAGTTCTTC. Its protein product is CAISLQDNEQFF.

To note about this clone: At one end the junction does not follow the germline gene, possibly because of a read error. The chain combines TRBV11-2 with TRBJ2-5, with 11 nucleotides matching TRBD2. This CDR3 has 15 amino acids. CDR1 is SGHAT, CDR2 FQNNGV, per germline. The CDR3 region has the DNA TGTGCCAGCAGCGTAGATAGCGGGGGGGCCGAGACCCAGTACTTC. Protein sequence: CASSVDSGGAETQYF.

In nucleotides, the CDR3 is TGTGCCAGCGGAGCCTTGGACAGGTTGGACTATGGCTACACCTTC. Protein product: CASGALDRLDYGYTF. The chain has TRBV27 and TRBJ1-2, with TRBD1 matching over 7 bases. This CDR3 spans 15 amino acids. From germline, CDR1 is MNHEY and CDR2 SMNVEV (reference sequence). The V segment lost 8 bases and the J segment 3 bases; nucleotides outside the gene matches: 12.

The chain couples TRBV11-2 to TRBJ2-1, with TRBD2 matching 12 bases. The CDR3 is made up of 14 amino acids. With V trimmed by 4 bases and J by 6 bases, 1 base remained unmatched. CDR1 is SGHAT, CDR2 FQNNGV, per germline. The CDR3 is CASSWGLAGNEQFF. CDR3 nucleotides: TGTGCCAGCAGCTGGGGACTAGCGGGCAATGAGCAGTTCTTC.

This sequence joins TRBV4-3 and TRBJ1-3; D uncertain. V was shortened by 0 bases and J by 0 bases, with 12 bases between the two germline ends. Germline CDR1 and CDR2: LGHNA and YSLEER. The CDR3 runs 17 residues. The DNA of the CDR3 is TGCGCCAGCAGCCAAGACGGCGGAAGGTTCTCTGGAAACACCATATATTTT. Encoded protein: CASSQDGGRFSGNTIYF.

The chain links TRBV27 to TRBJ1-1; 11 positions match TRBD1. This CDR3 has 16 residues. J was trimmed by 3 bases and V by 3 bases; bases with no gene match: 6. Per germline, CDR1 MNHEY and CDR2 SMNVEV (reference sequence). CDR3 nucleotides: TGTGCCAGCAGTTTCTGGACAGGGGGCCTGTACACTGAAGCTTTCTTT. This gives the protein CASSFWTGGLYTEAFF.

V usage is TRBV7-2 and J usage is TRBJ2-5; D call uncertain. The CDR3 is made up of 16 amino acids. V was cut by 1 base and J by 2 bases, with 14 bases left in between. The V gene's germline CDR1 is SGHTA and CDR2 FQGNSA. The CDR3 is CASSLGPSAGQETQYF. In DNA, the CDR3 is TGTGCCAGCAGCTTAGGACCATCGGCCGGGCAAGAGACCCAGTACTTC.

This sequence joins TRBV10-3 and TRBJ2-2; 9 bases match TRBD1. Germline V CDR1 and CDR2: ENHRY, SYGVKD. This CDR3 is 16 amino acids long. J gave up 4 bases and V 3 bases, and 6 bases lay outside the gene matches. CDR3 in amino acids: CAISDHRGLVTGELFF. The CDR3, as DNA: TGTGCCATCAGTGATCACAGGGGGCTTGTCACCGGGGAGCTGTTTTTT.

The chain recombines TRBV30 with TRBJ1-2; possibly TRBD1 for D (6 bases). The germline V gene encodes CDR1 GTSNPN and CDR2 SVGIG (reference sequence). The V end lost 4 bases, the J end lost 6 bases, and 21 bases lay between the germline ends. The CDR3 loop spans 15 amino acids. The DNA for the CDR3 is TGTGCCTGGAACGATATCAGGGGTTTGTGGGATGGCTACACCTTC. This codes for CAWNDIRGLWDGYTF.

This clone was seen a handful of times. V and J are TRBV19 and TRBJ2-1; 8 bases line up with TRBD2. Germline assignment: CDR1 LNHDA and CDR2 SQIVND (reference sequence). Unmatched junction bases numbered 4, after V lost 2 bases and J lost 13 bases. The CDR3 has 12 amino acids. CDR3 loop: CASSISGGSQFF. CDR3 DNA sequence: TGTGCCAGTAGTATAAGCGGGGGCTCCCAGTTCTTC. Filled out from reference TRBV19 and TRBJ2-1, the complete variable domain reads DGGITQSPKYLFRKEGQNVTLSCEQNLNHDAMYWYRQDPGQGLRLIYYSQIVNDFQKGDIAEGYSVSREKKESFPLTVTSAQKNPTAFYLCASSISGGSQFFGPGTRLTVL.

This clone occurred once. V gene TRBV15 combines with J gene TRBJ2-1; D perhaps matches TRBD1 (5 bases). CDR3 length: 14 residues. V lost 2 bases and J lost 4, with 9 bases in between. The germline CDR1 and CDR2 sequences are LNHNV and YYDKDF (reference sequence). CDR3 nucleotide sequence: TGTGCCACCAGCAGAAATGACAGATACAATGAGCAGTTCTTC. Protein: CATSRNDRYNEQFF.